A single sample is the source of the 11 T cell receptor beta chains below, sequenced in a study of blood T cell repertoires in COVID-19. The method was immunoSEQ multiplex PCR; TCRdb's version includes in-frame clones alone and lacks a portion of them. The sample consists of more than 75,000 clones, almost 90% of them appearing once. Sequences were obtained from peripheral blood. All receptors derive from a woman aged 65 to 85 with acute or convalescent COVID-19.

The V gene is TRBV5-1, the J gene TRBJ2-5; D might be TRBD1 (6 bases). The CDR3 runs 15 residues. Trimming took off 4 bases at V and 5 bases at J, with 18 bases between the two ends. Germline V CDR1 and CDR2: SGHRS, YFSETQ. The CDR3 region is CASSPGTRTEETQYF. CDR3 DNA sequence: TGCGCCAGCAGCCCCGGGACAAGGACGGAGGAGACCCAGTACTTC.

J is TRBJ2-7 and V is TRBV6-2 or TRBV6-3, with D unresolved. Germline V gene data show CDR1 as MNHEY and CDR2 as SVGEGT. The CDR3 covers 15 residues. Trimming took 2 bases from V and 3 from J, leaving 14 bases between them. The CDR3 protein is CASSYVLAPNYEQYF. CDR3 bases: TGTGCCAGCAGTTACGTGCTTGCCCCTAACTACGAGCAGTACTTC.

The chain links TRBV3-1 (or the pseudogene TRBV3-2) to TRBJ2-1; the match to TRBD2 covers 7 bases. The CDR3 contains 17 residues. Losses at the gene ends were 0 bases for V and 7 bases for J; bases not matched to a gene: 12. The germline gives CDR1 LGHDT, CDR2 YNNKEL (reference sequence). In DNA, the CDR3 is TGTGCCAGCAGCCAAGAGTCGGTTCCGGGAGGTTCTAATGAGCAGTTCTTC. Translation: CASSQESVPGGSNEQFF.

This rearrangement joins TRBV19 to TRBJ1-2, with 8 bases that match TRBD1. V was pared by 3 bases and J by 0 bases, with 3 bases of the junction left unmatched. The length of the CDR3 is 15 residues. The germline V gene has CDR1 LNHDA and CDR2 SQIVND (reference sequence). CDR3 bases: TGTGCCAGTAGTATGGGACAGGCTTCTAACTATGGCTACACCTTC. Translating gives CASSMGQASNYGYTF. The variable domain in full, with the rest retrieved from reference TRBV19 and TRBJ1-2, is DGGITQSPKYLFRKEGQNVTLSCEQNLNHDAMYWYRQDPGQGLRLIYYSQIVNDFQKGDIAEGYSVSREKKESFPLTVTSAQKNPTAFYLCASSMGQASNYGYTFGSGTRLTVV.

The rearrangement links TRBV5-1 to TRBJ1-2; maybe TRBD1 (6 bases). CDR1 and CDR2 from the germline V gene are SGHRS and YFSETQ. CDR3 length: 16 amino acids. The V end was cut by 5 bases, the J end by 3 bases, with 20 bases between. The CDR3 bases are TGCGCCAGCAGACCTGAATCGCCAGGGGTGTACTATGGCTACACCTTC. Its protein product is CASRPESPGVYYGYTF.

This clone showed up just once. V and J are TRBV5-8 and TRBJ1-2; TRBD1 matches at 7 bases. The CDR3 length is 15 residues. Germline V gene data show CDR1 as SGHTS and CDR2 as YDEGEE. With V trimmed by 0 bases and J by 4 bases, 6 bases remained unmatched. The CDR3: CASSLVQGVLYGYTF. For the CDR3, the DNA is TGTGCCAGCAGCTTGGTTCAGGGGGTTCTCTATGGCTACACCTTC.

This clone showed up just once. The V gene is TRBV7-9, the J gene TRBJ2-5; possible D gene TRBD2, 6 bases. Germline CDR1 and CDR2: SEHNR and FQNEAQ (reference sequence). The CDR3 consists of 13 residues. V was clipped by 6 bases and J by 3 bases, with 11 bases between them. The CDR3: CASSRGIEETQYF. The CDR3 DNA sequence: TGTGCCAGCAGTCGGGGGATCGAAGAGACCCAGTACTTC. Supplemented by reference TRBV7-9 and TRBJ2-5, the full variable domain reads DTGVSQNPRHKITKRGQNVTFRCDPISEHNRLYWYRQTLGQGPEFLTYFQNEAQLEKSRLLSDRFSAERPKGSFSTLEIQRTEQGDSAMYLCASSRGIEETQYFGPGTRLLVL.

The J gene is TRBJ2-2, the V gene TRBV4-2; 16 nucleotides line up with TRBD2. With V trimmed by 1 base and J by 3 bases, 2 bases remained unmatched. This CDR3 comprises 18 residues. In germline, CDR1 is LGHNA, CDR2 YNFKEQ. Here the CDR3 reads CASSQAGTSGGDTGELFF. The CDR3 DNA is TGTGCCAGCAGCCAAGCAGGGACTAGCGGGGGGGACACCGGGGAGCTGTTTTTT.

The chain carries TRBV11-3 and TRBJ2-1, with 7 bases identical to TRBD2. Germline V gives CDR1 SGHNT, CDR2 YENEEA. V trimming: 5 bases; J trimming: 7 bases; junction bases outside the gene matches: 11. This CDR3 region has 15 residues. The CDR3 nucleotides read TGTGCCAGCAGCATTAGCGGGCTACGCCATAATGAGCAGTTCTTC. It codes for CASSISGLRHNEQFF.

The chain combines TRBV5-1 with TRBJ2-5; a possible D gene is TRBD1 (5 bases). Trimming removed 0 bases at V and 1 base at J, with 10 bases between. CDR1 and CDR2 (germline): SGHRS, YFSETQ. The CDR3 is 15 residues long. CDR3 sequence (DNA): TGCGCCAGCAGCTTGGATCCAGGGATCCAAGAGACCCAGTACTTC. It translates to CASSLDPGIQETQYF.

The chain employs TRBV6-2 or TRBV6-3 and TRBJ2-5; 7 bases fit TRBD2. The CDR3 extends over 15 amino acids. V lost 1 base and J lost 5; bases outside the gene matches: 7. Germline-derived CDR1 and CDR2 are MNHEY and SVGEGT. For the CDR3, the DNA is TGTGCCAGCAGTTACTTTGCGGGAGTGGGGGAGACCCAGTACTTC. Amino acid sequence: CASSYFAGVGETQYF.